The 31 T cell receptor beta chains reported below all come from one sample, sequenced in a study of cytomegalovirus exposure and HLA in healthy donors. Use of 60 Vbeta and 13 Jbeta primers characterized the PCR. The repertoire was sequenced with immunoSEQ multiplex PCR; TCRdb's copy has only in-frame clones and lacks some. The data contain around 130,000 clones, approximately 75% of them singletons. Sequencing was performed on PBMCs. All receptors derive from a woman aged 40 to 50 in good health and CMV-seropositive.

The J gene is TRBJ2-1, the V gene TRBV27, with D perhaps matching TRBD1 (5 bases). The CDR3 is 14 amino acids. V shed 3 bases and J shed 5 bases, with 11 bases lying between them. The germline V gene encodes CDR1 MNHEY and CDR2 SMNVEV (reference sequence). This chain's CDR3 is CASSFQGLDNEQFF. Here the CDR3 DNA reads TGTGCCAGCAGTTTTCAGGGTCTTGACAATGAGCAGTTCTTC.

This sequence joins TRBV2 and TRBJ1-4; 8 bases are a match to TRBD1. The CDR3 sequence is 11 residues long. The ends lost 4 bases at V and 13 bases at J; junction bases unmatched: 2. Germline V CDR1 and CDR2: SNHLY, FYNNEI. Here the CDR3 reads CASSGQGLLFF. Here the CDR3 DNA reads TGTGCCAGCAGTGGACAGGGGCTACTGTTTTTT.

The chain employs TRBV5-8 and TRBJ2-4; the match to TRBD1 covers 8 bases. Germline-derived CDR1 and CDR2 are SGHTS and YDEGEE. This CDR3 has 15 residues. J lost 8 bases, V lost 0 bases, and 7 bases had no gene match. The CDR3 here is CASSLAGRGQDIQYF. The CDR3 coding sequence is TGTGCCAGCAGCTTGGCCGGCAGGGGGCAAGACATTCAGTACTTC.

There are a few counts of this clone. Within the sample, other DNA sequences also encode this same CDR3. This chain joins TRBV18 and TRBJ2-7; D is possibly TRBD1 (5 bases). V dropped 3 bases and J dropped 2 bases, with 8 bases sitting between them. The CDR3 sequence is 13 residues long. Germline V lookup: CDR1 KGHSH, CDR2 LQKENI. In nucleotides, the CDR3 is TGTGCCAGCTCACCGGGGCAGACCTACGAGCAGTACTTC. Protein: CASSPGQTYEQYF.

V and J are TRBV19 and TRBJ1-3; TRBD1 aligns across 10 bases. The CDR3 contains 13 residues. Looked up from germline, CDR1 is LNHDA and CDR2 is SQIVND (reference sequence). With V trimmed by 8 bases and J by 8 bases, 6 bases remained unmatched. The chain's CDR3 is CASSRDRGDTIYF. The CDR3 nucleotides are TGTGCCAGTTCCCGGGACAGGGGTGACACCATATATTTT.

V gene TRBV7-2 combines with J gene TRBJ2-3; 9 positions agree with TRBD2. V gave up 2 bases and J gave up 5 bases; unmatched junction bases: 5. Germline values: CDR1 SGHTA, CDR2 FQGNSA. The CDR3 consists of 15 residues. For the CDR3, the DNA is TGTGCCAGCAGCTTAACTAGCGGGCAGCTAGATACGCAGTATTTT. Encoded protein: CASSLTSGQLDTQYF.

This chain joins TRBV15 and TRBJ2-7, with D perhaps TRBD2 (6 bases). V dropped 0 bases and J dropped 1 base, with 10 bases sitting between them. Germline CDR1 reads LNHNV; CDR2 reads YYDKDF (reference sequence). The CDR3 has 15 residues. The CDR3 is CATSREGGLSYEQYF. The CDR3, as DNA: TGTGCCACCAGCAGAGAGGGGGGACTTTCCTACGAGCAGTACTTC.

V gene TRBV6-5 combines with J gene TRBJ2-5, with D possibly being TRBD2 (7 bases). V was clipped by 0 bases and J by 5 bases, with 16 bases between them. Germline V CDR1 and CDR2: MNHEY, SVGAGI. There are 16 residues in the CDR3. CDR3 residues: CASSYSGPTGGETQYF. CDR3 nucleotide sequence: TGTGCCAGCAGTTACTCCGGCCCCACGGGGGGCGAGACCCAGTACTTC.

This chain joins TRBV10-3 and TRBJ1-1, with TRBD1 matching over 8 bases. The length of the CDR3 is 13 residues. The J segment lost 1 base and the V segment lost 7 bases, leaving 2 bases of the junction unmatched. In germline, CDR1 is ENHRY, CDR2 SYGVKD. The CDR3 spells CAIKGTGNTEAFF. The CDR3 bases are TGTGCCATCAAAGGGACAGGGAACACTGAAGCTTTCTTT.

The chain employs TRBV7-9 and TRBJ2-5; 7 bases match TRBD1. Unmatched junction bases numbered 6, after V lost 6 bases and J lost 5 bases. Germline V lookup: CDR1 SEHNR, CDR2 FQNEAQ (reference sequence). The length of the CDR3 is 13 residues. The CDR3 is CASRTGDRETQYF. The DNA of the CDR3 is TGTGCCAGCAGAACAGGGGATCGGGAGACCCAGTACTTC.

The V and J genes are TRBV29-1 and TRBJ2-7, with D maybe TRBD2 (7 bases). The germline gives CDR1 SQVTM, CDR2 ANQGSEA. The V end was cut by 2 bases, the J end by 3 bases, with 14 bases between. The CDR3 runs to 14 residues. Here the CDR3 reads CSVERGAVVYEQYF. In nucleotides, the CDR3 is TGCAGCGTTGAACGGGGGGCAGTCGTCTACGAGCAGTACTTC.

V and J are TRBV5-3 and TRBJ2-2; TRBD2 agrees at 10 bases. TRBV5-3 is an ORF, with its function uncertain. This CDR3 is 15 amino acids long. V shed 5 bases and J 1 base; nucleotides not matched to a gene: 2. CDR3 DNA sequence: TGTGCCAGAAGGCGGACTAGCGGGAACACCGGGGAGCTGTTTTTT. This translates into CARRRTSGNTGELFF.

The rearrangement joins TRBV28 to TRBJ1-2; D uncertain. Germline values: CDR1 MDHEN, CDR2 SYDVKM. V was pared by 6 bases and J by 5 bases, with 10 bases between. The length of the CDR3 is 12 residues. The CDR3 sequence: CASSRTAYGYTF. The CDR3 DNA reads TGTGCCAGCAGCAGGACTGCGTATGGCTACACCTTC.

The V gene is TRBV19, the J gene TRBJ2-3; TRBD1 aligns across 7 bases. The V gene end was trimmed by 4 bases and the J gene end by 0 bases; junction bases not matched to a gene: 13. CDR1 is LNHDA, CDR2 SQIVND, per germline (reference sequence). This CDR3 is 18 amino acids long. CDR3 in amino acids: CASSTWGRGLTSTDTQYF. CDR3 nucleotides: TGTGCCAGTAGTACGTGGGGAAGGGGGCTTACTAGCACAGATACGCAGTATTTT.

The chain recombines TRBV28 with TRBJ2-1; TRBD1 might be the D (7 bases). This CDR3 region has 12 residues. The ends were cut back, 7 bases at V and 10 bases at J, with 14 bases in the middle. The V gene's germline CDR1 is MDHEN and CDR2 SYDVKM. The CDR3, as DNA: TGTGCCAGCACCCAGGGGGGTAGGGAGCAGTTCTTC. It codes for CASTQGGREQFF.

V and J are TRBV4-3 and TRBJ1-2; D uncertain. V was cut by 1 base and J by 5 bases, with 14 bases left in between. The CDR3 contains 15 residues. Looked up from germline, CDR1 is LGHNA and CDR2 is YSLEER. The CDR3, as DNA: TGCGCCAGCAGCCAAGGCCAGTCCTCCCCTTATGGCTACACCTTC. It translates to CASSQGQSSPYGYTF.

The rearrangement uses TRBV7-2 and TRBJ2-1; 7 bases align to TRBD2. V lost 5 bases and J lost 0; bases outside the gene matches: 7. Germline V gives CDR1 SGHTA, CDR2 FQGNSA. CDR3 length equals 16 residues. CDR3 DNA sequence: TGTGCCAGCAGCACAGTAGCGGGCAGCTCCTACAATGAGCAGTTCTTC. Encoded protein: CASSTVAGSSYNEQFF.

This chain joins TRBV19 and TRBJ1-5; possible D gene TRBD1, 5 bases. This CDR3 spans 17 amino acids. The germline CDR1 and CDR2 sequences are LNHDA and SQIVND (reference sequence). V was clipped by 1 base and J by 3 bases, with 16 bases between them. The CDR3 spells CASSIGRQTPSNQPQHF. CDR3 nucleotides: TGTGCCAGTAGTATAGGGAGACAGACACCCTCCAATCAGCCCCAGCATTTT.

This clone was recorded only once. V and J are TRBV2 and TRBJ1-2; TRBD1 might be the D (6 bases). The CDR3 is 12 amino acids. Trimming took 7 bases from V and 4 from J, leaving 10 bases between them. CDR1 is SNHLY, CDR2 FYNNEI, per germline. The CDR3: CASKTGVYGYTF. The CDR3 DNA follows: TGTGCCAGCAAGACAGGCGTCTATGGCTACACCTTC.

The chain links TRBV30 to TRBJ1-5; a weak D match, TRBD1 (6 bases). The CDR3 length is 16 residues. Germline V gives CDR1 GTSNPN, CDR2 SVGIG (reference sequence). Trimming removed 2 bases from V and 0 bases from J, with 14 bases in between. CDR3 bases: TGTGCCTGGAGTAAAGGGGGGGGACTTAGCAATCAGCCCCAGCATTTT. As protein: CAWSKGGGLSNQPQHF.

This clone was counted once. The chain combines TRBV11-2 with TRBJ2-5; 10 nucleotides agree with TRBD1. J was trimmed by 5 bases and V by 3 bases; bases with no gene match: 3. The CDR3 totals 14 residues. The V gene's germline CDR1 is SGHAT and CDR2 FQNNGV. The CDR3 DNA sequence: TGTGCCAGCAGCTTGACAGGGGGCCTGGAGACCCAGTACTTC. Translation: CASSLTGGLETQYF.

J is TRBJ2-3 and V is TRBV6-1; TRBD2 might be the D (5 bases). Looked up from germline, CDR1 is MNHNS and CDR2 is SASEGT. Trimming left V 6 bases short and J 3 bases short, with 13 bases between. The CDR3 has 14 amino acids. DNA for the CDR3: TGTGCCAGCAGCGAGGGAAGAAGTACAGATACGCAGTATTTT. Translated, it gives CASSEGRSTDTQYF.

The J gene is TRBJ1-4, the V gene TRBV27; a possible D gene is TRBD1 (6 bases). Germline lookup yields CDR1 MNHEY and CDR2 SMNVEV (reference sequence). This CDR3 has 14 residues. Trimming shortened V by 4 bases and J by 7 bases, and 13 bases separated the two germline ends. The CDR3 sequence is CASSSTPDSEKLFF. CDR3 nucleotide sequence: TGTGCCAGCAGTTCGACCCCGGACAGTGAAAAACTGTTTTTT. The full variable domain, in which reference TRBV27 and TRBJ1-4 provide the parts outside the CDR3, is EAQVTQNPRYLITVTGKKLTVTCSQNMNHEYMSWYRQDPGLGLRQIYYSMNVEVTDKGDVPEGYKVSRKEKRNFPLILESPSPNQTSLYFCASSSTPDSEKLFFGSGTQLSVL.

The CDR3 nucleotides read TGTGCCTGGAGTCCGAGGGGGCCCTACGAGCAGTACTTC. This encodes CAWSPRGPYEQYF. The chain joins TRBV30 to TRBJ2-7; the match to TRBD1 covers 7 bases. The CDR3 is 13 residues long. Unmatched junction bases numbered 3, after V lost 2 bases and J lost 2 bases. Germline assignment: CDR1 GTSNPN and CDR2 SVGIG (reference sequence).

V usage is TRBV19 and J usage is TRBJ2-5; 7 nucleotides match TRBD1. The trim removed 10 bases at V and 5 bases at J, leaving 7 bases unmatched. The V gene's germline CDR1 is LNHDA and CDR2 SQIVND (reference sequence). This CDR3 comprises 12 residues. In DNA, the CDR3 is TGTGCCACAACAGGGGATCGGGAGACCCAGTACTTC. Amino acids: CATTGDRETQYF.

The chain is built from TRBV28 and TRBJ2-3, with 7 bases that match TRBD1. The CDR3 loop spans 13 amino acids. Germline lookup yields CDR1 MDHEN and CDR2 SYDVKM. Trimming cost V 6 bases and J 4 bases; bases outside gene matches: 4. CDR3 sequence: CASSRQGPDTQYF. The CDR3 DNA reads as TGTGCCAGCAGCCGACAGGGTCCAGATACGCAGTATTTT.

The CDR3 here is CASSLAGGSQPQHF. The CDR3 DNA is TGTGCCAGCAGTTTGGCAGGGGGTTCTCAGCCCCAGCATTTT. This chain joins TRBV27 and TRBJ1-5; TRBD1 agrees at 7 bases. CDR1 and CDR2 (germline): MNHEY, SMNVEV (reference sequence). Trimming cost V 3 bases and J 6 bases; bases outside gene matches: 5. The CDR3 has 14 residues.

J is TRBJ2-5 and V is TRBV19; 9 positions match TRBD1. This CDR3 has 15 amino acids. Losses at the gene ends were 5 bases for V and 3 bases for J; bases not matched to a gene: 7. From germline, CDR1 is LNHDA and CDR2 SQIVND (reference sequence). The CDR3 spells CASSPGDRAKETQYF. As DNA, the CDR3 is TGTGCCAGTAGTCCTGGGGACAGGGCCAAAGAGACCCAGTACTTC.

The chain has TRBV10-3 and TRBJ1-1; D is ambiguous. CDR3 size: 16 residues. Trimming removed 6 bases at V and 2 bases at J, with 19 bases between. Germline V lookup: CDR1 ENHRY, CDR2 SYGVKD. DNA of the CDR3: TGTGCCATCAGAGGTTCGGGTTCGGAGGGCAACACTGAAGCTTTCTTT. Its protein is CAIRGSGSEGNTEAFF.

V gene TRBV6-1 combines with J gene TRBJ1-1, with TRBD1 as a possible D gene (5 bases). The V and J ends lost 6 bases and 5 bases respectively, with 10 bases between them. The CDR3 sequence is 12 residues long. Germline CDR1 is MNHNS and CDR2 is SASEGT. CDR3 loop: CASRKQETEAFF. The CDR3 nucleotides are TGTGCCAGCAGGAAACAGGAGACTGAAGCTTTCTTT.

The V and J genes are TRBV6-6 and TRBJ2-5, with 7 bases that match TRBD2. This CDR3 comprises 15 residues. J lost 4 bases, V lost 8 bases, and 13 bases had no gene match. CDR1 is MNHNY, CDR2 SVGAGI, per germline (reference sequence). The CDR3 bases are TGTGCCAGCCGAATCGCCTTAGGGGAGGGAGAGACCCAGTACTTC. This encodes CASRIALGEGETQYF.